The rows below give T cell receptor beta chains drawn from one sample of a study of cytomegalovirus exposure and HLA in healthy donors. Some clones are missing from TCRdb's copy, which holds only in-frame ones; the method was immunoSEQ multiplex PCR. The table shows approximately 180,000 clones, with roughly 73% occurring only once. The specimen was PBMCs. Every receptor here comes from a woman aged 25 to 39 in good health and CMV-seronegative. The CDR3 runs from the conserved cysteine through the conserved F or W. D genes are given only for firm matches. The listing skips clone size in some rows; elsewhere it reads once, few, many or a size class.

TRBV7-9,-,TRBJ1-1,-,12,CASRTGNTEAFF,TGTGCCAGCAGGACAGGGAACACTGAAGCTTTCTTT
TRBV2,TRBD1,TRBJ2-7,-,16,CASSDRQGLSSYEQYF,TGTGCCAGCAGTGATCGACAGGGCCTCAGCTCCTACGAGCAGTACTTC
TRBV5-6,-,TRBJ1-1,-,13,CASSRTPNTEAFF,TGTGCCAGCAGCCGGACACCGAACACTGAAGCTTTCTTT
TRBV19,-,TRBJ2-1,-,13,CASSWQGYNEQFF,TGTGCCAGTAGTTGGCAGGGCTACAATGAGCAGTTCTTC
TRBV5-6,TRBD2,TRBJ2-7,-,14,CASTGGGAQGEQYF,TGTGCCAGCACCGGCGGGGGGGCGCAGGGCGAGCAGTACTTC
TRBV5-1,TRBD2,TRBJ2-1,-,18,CASSLGTSGSWSYNEQFF,TGCGCCAGCAGCTTGGGGACTAGCGGGAGCTGGTCCTACAATGAGCAGTTCTTC
TRBV6-4,-,TRBJ1-2,-,15,CASSDSPPGAGGYTF,TGTGCCAGCAGTGACTCTCCCCCAGGGGCCGGTGGCTACACCTTC
TRBV5-1,-,TRBJ1-1,-,14,CASSLDQGITEAFF,TGCGCCAGCAGCTTGGATCAGGGAATCACTGAAGCTTTCTTT
TRBV11-2,TRBD1,TRBJ2-7,-,14,CASSLGDRFYEQYF,TGTGCCAGCAGCTTAGGGGACAGGTTTTACGAGCAGTACTTC
TRBV10-3,-,TRBJ1-2,-,16,CAISDYLQGANYGYTF,TGTGCCATCAGTGATTACCTACAGGGAGCTAACTATGGCTACACCTTC
TRBV10-2,TRBD2,TRBJ2-7,-,20,CASSEPATSGGAKTGSGQYF,TGCGCCAGCAGTGAGCCCGCTACTAGCGGGGGGGCAAAAACGGGGTCGGGGCAGTACTTC
TRBV6-5,TRBD1,TRBJ2-7,-,16,CASSYRQGARSYEQYF,TGTGCCAGCAGTTACCGACAGGGGGCGCGCTCCTACGAGCAGTACTTC
TRBV27,TRBD1,TRBJ2-7,once,15,CASSTDRNSAYEQYF,TGTGCCAGCAGCACGGACAGGAACAGCGCCTACGAGCAGTACTTC
TRBV5-1,TRBD2,TRBJ2-3,-,17,CASSLGVLAGETDTQYF,TGCGCCAGCAGCTTAGGGGTCCTAGCGGGAGAAACAGATACGCAGTATTTT
TRBV5-1,-,TRBJ2-7,-,17,CASSLGAAAGETYEQYF,TGCGCCAGCAGCTTGGGCGCGGCGGCAGGGGAGACCTACGAGCAGTACTTC
TRBV5-6,TRBD1,TRBJ1-2,-,15,CASSLGQGAFYGYTF,TGTGCCAGCAGCTTAGGACAGGGGGCCTTCTATGGCTACACCTTC
TRBV9,TRBD1,TRBJ1-2,-,13,CASTPDRGYGYTF,TGTGCCAGCACCCCGGACAGGGGCTATGGCTACACCTTC
TRBV5-4,TRBD2,TRBJ2-7,-,16,CASSFGQLAGESEQYF,TGTGCCAGCAGCTTTGGGCAGCTAGCGGGAGAAAGCGAGCAGTACTTC